This is a list of T cell receptor beta chains from one sample in a study of blood T cell repertoires in COVID-19. Sequencing used immunoSEQ multiplex PCR; TCRdb keeps in-frame clones, though not all of them. The table lists about 310,000 clones, less than 85% of them singletons. The specimen was PBMCs or T cells enriched from blood (not recorded which). Source of these receptors: a woman between 25 and 40 years old who had been exposed to COVID-19. Each CDR3 is given with its conserved first and last residue. Fields, in order: D gene, V gene, J gene, clone size, CDR3 protein, CDR3 DNA. The D gene is left open where the match is weak. Clone size, where shown, is once, few, many, or a class for clones that have expanded.

d_gene: TRBD1
v_gene: TRBV7-3
j_gene: TRBJ2-5
abundance: many
CDR3aa: CASSLRQGRQETQYF
CDR3nt: TGTGCCAGCAGCTTAAGACAGGGAAGACAAGAGACCCAGTACTTC

d_gene: TRBD1
v_gene: TRBV5-4
j_gene: TRBJ2-7
abundance: -
CDR3aa: CASSLPGQGDYEQYF
CDR3nt: TGTGCCAGCAGCTTGCCGGGACAGGGAGACTACGAGCAGTACTTC

d_gene: -
v_gene: TRBV28
j_gene: TRBJ1-2
abundance: -
CDR3aa: CASSFSLSGDGYTF
CDR3nt: TGTGCCAGCAGTTTCTCACTATCAGGGGATGGCTACACCTTC

d_gene: -
v_gene: TRBV7-9
j_gene: TRBJ1-2
abundance: few
CDR3aa: CASSLSPDSNYGYTF
CDR3nt: TGTGCCAGCAGCTTAAGTCCAGATTCTAACTATGGCTACACCTTC

d_gene: TRBD1
v_gene: TRBV11-3
j_gene: TRBJ1-1
abundance: -
CDR3aa: CASSSHRGEAFF
CDR3nt: TGTGCCAGCAGCTCACACAGGGGGGAAGCTTTCTTT

d_gene: -
v_gene: TRBV28
j_gene: TRBJ1-2
abundance: -
CDR3aa: CASSGGPNDSYGYTF
CDR3nt: TGTGCCAGCAGTGGGGGCCCCAATGACTCCTATGGCTACACCTTC

d_gene: TRBD1
v_gene: TRBV2
j_gene: TRBJ2-3
abundance: -
CDR3aa: CASSEVGRGLADTQYF
CDR3nt: TGTGCCAGCAGTGAAGTCGGCAGGGGGCTCGCAGATACGCAGTATTTT

d_gene: TRBD1
v_gene: TRBV9
j_gene: TRBJ2-5
abundance: -
CDR3aa: CASSEDRGQETQYF
CDR3nt: TGTGCCAGCAGCGAGGACAGGGGGCAAGAGACCCAGTACTTC

d_gene: TRBD1
v_gene: TRBV2
j_gene: TRBJ2-1
abundance: -
CDR3aa: CASTTGGSEQFF
CDR3nt: TGTGCCAGCACCACAGGGGGGAGTGAGCAGTTCTTC

d_gene: TRBD1
v_gene: TRBV5-1
j_gene: TRBJ2-1
abundance: -
CDR3aa: CASSLGQGANEQFF
CDR3nt: TGCGCCAGCAGCTTGGGACAGGGGGCTAATGAGCAGTTCTTC

d_gene: -
v_gene: TRBV2
j_gene: TRBJ2-7
abundance: few
CDR3aa: CASRAAGGHREQYF
CDR3nt: TGTGCCAGCAGGGCGGCAGGGGGGCATAGGGAGCAGTACTTC

d_gene: -
v_gene: TRBV7-9
j_gene: TRBJ1-2
abundance: -
CDR3aa: CAIHRAGGYTF
CDR3nt: TGTGCCATCCACAGGGCTGGTGGCTACACCTTC

d_gene: TRBD1
v_gene: TRBV5-6
j_gene: TRBJ1-1
abundance: -
CDR3aa: CASSLDRVNTEAFF
CDR3nt: TGTGCCAGCAGCCTGGACAGGGTGAACACTGAAGCTTTCTTT

d_gene: -
v_gene: TRBV7-6
j_gene: TRBJ1-5
abundance: -
CDR3aa: CASSHSGNQPQHF
CDR3nt: TGTGCCAGCAGTCACTCAGGGAATCAGCCCCAGCATTTT

d_gene: -
v_gene: TRBV30
j_gene: TRBJ2-7
abundance: -
CDR3aa: CAWSVSVKQYF
CDR3nt: TGTGCCTGGAGTGTTTCCGTAAAGCAGTACTTC

d_gene: TRBD1
v_gene: TRBV30
j_gene: TRBJ1-2
abundance: -
CDR3aa: CAWGPRDSGYTF
CDR3nt: TGTGCCTGGGGACCAAGGGACAGCGGCTACACCTTC

d_gene: -
v_gene: TRBV19
j_gene: TRBJ1-4
abundance: once
CDR3aa: CASSIAWATEPNEKLFF
CDR3nt: TGTGCCAGTAGTATAGCCTGGGCGACGGAACCTAATGAAAAACTGTTTTTT

d_gene: -
v_gene: TRBV5-1
j_gene: TRBJ1-3
abundance: once
CDR3aa: CASSLMHRDSGNTIYF
CDR3nt: TGCGCCAGCAGCTTAATGCACAGGGACTCTGGAAACACCATATATTTT

d_gene: -
v_gene: TRBV9
j_gene: TRBJ2-1
abundance: -
CDR3aa: CASSVGLTGNEQFF
CDR3nt: TGTGCCAGCAGCGTAGGCCTAACCGGCAATGAGCAGTTCTTC

d_gene: -
v_gene: TRBV18
j_gene: TRBJ1-3
abundance: -
CDR3aa: CASSPARSSGNTIYF
CDR3nt: TGTGCCAGCTCACCAGCGCGGAGCTCTGGAAACACCATATATTTT

d_gene: TRBD2
v_gene: TRBV27
j_gene: TRBJ2-1
abundance: -
CDR3aa: CASSPYLSPLRRRTSGSYNEQFF
CDR3nt: TGTGCCAGCAGTCCGTACCTGTCCCCTCTCCGGAGACGGACTAGCGGATCCTACAATGAGCAGTTCTTC

d_gene: TRBD1
v_gene: TRBV9
j_gene: TRBJ1-1
abundance: few
CDR3aa: CASSTGQGGTEAFF
CDR3nt: TGTGCCAGCAGCACCGGACAGGGTGGCACTGAAGCTTTCTTT

d_gene: -
v_gene: TRBV9
j_gene: TRBJ1-1
abundance: -
CDR3aa: CASSEGISTEAFF
CDR3nt: TGTGCCAGCAGCGAGGGGATTTCCACTGAAGCTTTCTTT

d_gene: TRBD1
v_gene: TRBV5-4
j_gene: TRBJ1-2
abundance: few
CDR3aa: CASSTGGADYGYTF
CDR3nt: TGTGCCAGCAGCACAGGGGGGGCTGACTATGGCTACACCTTC

d_gene: TRBD2
v_gene: TRBV7-2
j_gene: TRBJ2-2
abundance: -
CDR3aa: CASSPGLAGGRRTGELFF
CDR3nt: TGTGCCAGCAGCCCGGGACTAGCGGGGGGGCGAAGAACCGGGGAGCTGTTTTTT

d_gene: -
v_gene: TRBV3-1/TRBV3-2
j_gene: TRBJ1-6
abundance: -
CDR3aa: CASSQVGANSPLHF
CDR3nt: TGTGCCAGCAGCCAAGTCGGAGCTAATTCACCCCTCCACTTT

d_gene: TRBD1
v_gene: TRBV19
j_gene: TRBJ2-4
abundance: -
CDR3aa: CASSIALDAGGVKNIQYF
CDR3nt: TGTGCCAGTAGTATAGCCCTCGACGCAGGGGGCGTCAAAAACATTCAGTACTTC